This T cell receptor beta chain was captured by sequencing in a study of shared clonotypes between healthy human individuals. The study, taken as a whole, reports: Generation probabilities of non-shared clonotypes were lower (relative to those shared by all four donors). On the whole, naive subsets had larger estimated richness than memory subsets had.

A single count supports this clone. What it recognizes is unknown. The authors distributed each subset's genomic DNA evenly over several immunoSEQ plates. Here immunoSEQ multiplex PCR was the method, and the copy in TCRdb shows in-frame clones only, minus some. The sample has over a million clones, about 84% seen once. V lost 6 bases to trimming and J lost 2 bases, with 14 bases between them. In germline, CDR1 is KGHSH, CDR2 LQKENI. The CDR3 sequence is 15 residues long. The authors divided CD4+ cells into CD45RA+ naive and CD45RA-negative memory subsets. The rearrangement joins TRBV18 to TRBJ1-5; TRBD1 might be the D (5 bases). This clonotype was obtained from a man in his late teens or twenties in good health. Some clones in this sample may be carry-over from other donors' samples. Input material: memory CD4+ T cells from PBMCs. The subset: CD45RA-negative fraction. The CDR3 DNA follows: TGTGCCAGCTCGCCGGGGGGTTTAGGCAATCAGCCCCAGCATTTT. Translating gives CASSPGGLGNQPQHF.